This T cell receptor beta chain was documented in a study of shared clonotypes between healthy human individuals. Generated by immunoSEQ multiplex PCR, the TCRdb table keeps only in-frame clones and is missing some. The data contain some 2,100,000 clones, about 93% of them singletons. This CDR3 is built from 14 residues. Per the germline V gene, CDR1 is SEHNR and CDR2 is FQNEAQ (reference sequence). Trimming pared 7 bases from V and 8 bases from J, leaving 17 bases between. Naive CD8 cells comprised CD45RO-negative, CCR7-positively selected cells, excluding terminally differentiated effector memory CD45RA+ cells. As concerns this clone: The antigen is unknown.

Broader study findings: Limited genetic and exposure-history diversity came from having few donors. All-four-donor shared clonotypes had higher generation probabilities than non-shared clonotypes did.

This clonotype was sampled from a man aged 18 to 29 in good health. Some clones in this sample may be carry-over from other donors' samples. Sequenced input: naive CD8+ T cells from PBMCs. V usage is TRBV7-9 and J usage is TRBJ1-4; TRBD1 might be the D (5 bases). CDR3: CASTHGDHEEKLFF. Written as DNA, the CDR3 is TGTGCCAGCACCCATGGGGACCACGAAGAAAAACTGTTTTTT.